This is a list of T cell receptor beta chains from one sample in a study of cytomegalovirus exposure and HLA in healthy donors. TCRdb keeps only in-frame clones here, not all; method: immunoSEQ multiplex PCR. The sample has over 120,000 clones; 74% are singletons. The sample comprised PBMCs. The source of these receptors is a man in his late teens or twenties in good health and CMV-seropositive. CDR3s include the opening cysteine and the closing phenylalanine or tryptophan. A D gene is named only where the DNA matches it firmly. Size is omitted from some rows. Given values are once, few, many or a class for expanded clones.

V,size,J,D,DNA,CDR3
TRBV6-5,.,TRBJ2-3,.,TGTGCCAGCAGTTACTCTGGGACTCGCACAGATACGCAGTATTTT,CASSYSGTRTDTQYF
TRBV7-6,.,TRBJ2-2,TRBD1,TGTGCCAGCAGCTTAAAACAGGGGGCAAACACCGGGGAGCTGTTTTTT,CASSLKQGANTGELFF
TRBV21-1,.,TRBJ2-5,.,TGTGCCAGCAGCAAAGCCCACAGCCAAGAGACCCAGTACTTC,CASSKAHSQETQYF
TRBV6-6,few,TRBJ1-5,.,TGTGCCAGCAGTTACAGGGGGAATCAGCCCCAGCATTTT,CASSYRGNQPQHF
TRBV10-3,.,TRBJ2-1,.,TGTGCCATCAGCAGCGGACAGTACAATGAGCAGTTCTTC,CAISSGQYNEQFF
TRBV7-8,few,TRBJ2-1,TRBD2,TGTGCCAGCAGCTTCGGACACCTGGGGGGGAAACGGGGTGAGCAGTTCTTC,CASSFGHLGGKRGEQFF
TRBV18,.,TRBJ1-1,TRBD1,TGTGCCAGCTCACCAGATAGGGGGCCGAGCACTGAAGCTTTCTTT,CASSPDRGPSTEAFF
TRBV7-2,.,TRBJ2-6,TRBD2,TGTGCCAGCAGCTACTCTTTACGCGGGAGTTCTGGGGCCAACGTCCTGACTTTC,CASSYSLRGSSGANVLTF
TRBV4-1,.,TRBJ1-2,TRBD1,TGCGCCAGCAGCGAACAGGGGGCCGGCTATGGCTACACCTTC,CASSEQGAGYGYTF
TRBV6-1,.,TRBJ2-7,TRBD1,TGTGCCAGCATAAGGGGGCCAAGCTACGAGCAGTACTTC,CASIRGPSYEQYF
TRBV4-2,.,TRBJ2-3,TRBD2,TGTGCCAGCAGCCAAGACGGCGGGAGGAGGGCAGATACGCAGTATTTT,CASSQDGGRRADTQYF
TRBV6-5,.,TRBJ1-6,TRBD1,TGTGCCAGCAACAGGGGAGGACACGGCTCACCCCTCCACTTT,CASNRGGHGSPLHF
TRBV5-5,few,TRBJ1-1,.,TGTGCCAGCAGCTTGGGGGACATCACTGAAGCTTTCTTT,CASSLGDITEAFF
TRBV4-3,few,TRBJ2-1,TRBD1,TGCGCCAGCAGCCACGGTGGACAGGGGCCCTACAATGAGCAGTTCTTC,CASSHGGQGPYNEQFF
TRBV28,.,TRBJ2-5,.,TGTGCCAGCACCTTGAGGGAGACCCAGTACTTC,CASTLRETQYF
TRBV19,.,TRBJ2-7,.,TGTGCCAGTAGTGGAGGAACAGGGATCGACGAGCAGTACTTC,CASSGGTGIDEQYF
TRBV4-2,.,TRBJ2-7,TRBD1,TGTGCCAGCAGCCAAGGACCAGGGGGCTCCTACGAGCAGTACTTC,CASSQGPGGSYEQYF
TRBV6-5,.,TRBJ1-2,.,TGTGCCAGCAGTTACGCGGACGGGGATGGCTACACCTTC,CASSYADGDGYTF
TRBV29-1,few,TRBJ2-1,TRBD2,TGCAGCGTTGTTACTAGCGGGGGGCATGAGCAGTTCTTC,CSVVTSGGHEQFF
TRBV6-4,.,TRBJ2-1,.,TGTGCCAGCAGTCAACAACCGGGTTTCGGGGAGCAGTTCTTC,CASSQQPGFGEQFF
TRBV25-1,.,TRBJ1-4,.,TGTGCCAGCAGGCGGGGAAATGAAAAACTGTTTTTT,CASRRGNEKLFF
TRBV4-1,few,TRBJ1-5,TRBD1,TGCGCCAGCAGCCAGGCACAGGGGAAGGGTCAGCCCCAGCATTTT,CASSQAQGKGQPQHF
TRBV27,.,TRBJ2-1,.,TGTGCCAGCAAAGTCTCAACAGGGAAGAATGAGCAGTTCTTC,CASKVSTGKNEQFF
TRBV28,.,TRBJ1-5,TRBD1,TGTGCCAGCAGTTTACGACAGGGCCTCAATCAGCCCCAGCATTTT,CASSLRQGLNQPQHF
TRBV4-3,.,TRBJ1-5,.,TGCGCCAGCAGCCAAGATCGACAGAGGCCCCAGCATTTT,CASSQDRQRPQHF
TRBV27,once,TRBJ2-7,.,TGTGCCAGCAGTTTTCAGGGTAACCCCTCCTACGAGCAGTACTTC,CASSFQGNPSYEQYF
TRBV6-6,.,TRBJ1-2,TRBD1,TGTGCCAGCAGTAACCGGGACAGTGCTAACTATGGCTACACCTTC,CASSNRDSANYGYTF
TRBV6-6,.,TRBJ1-1,TRBD1,TGTGCCAGCAGTTCCGGACAGGGGACGAACACTGAAGCTTTCTTT,CASSSGQGTNTEAFF
TRBV29-1,few,TRBJ2-1,TRBD2,TGCAGCGTTGAAGAGGCTAGCGGGGAGGGGGGTGAGCAGTTCTTC,CSVEEASGEGGEQFF
TRBV5-1,.,TRBJ2-3,.,TGCGCCAGCAGCCAGGACTATAGCACAGATACGCAGTATTTT,CASSQDYSTDTQYF
TRBV29-1,.,TRBJ1-5,.,TGCAGCGTTGGGGCGGTCGGCGGGTCAGGGCCCCAGCATTTT,CSVGAVGGSGPQHF
TRBV6-5,.,TRBJ2-1,TRBD2,TGTGCCAGCAGACTGACTAGCGGGGGGGCTAATGAGCAGTTCTTC,CASRLTSGGANEQFF
TRBV18,.,TRBJ2-7,TRBD1,TGTGCCAGCTCACCGGACAGGGCCCACGAGCAGTACTTC,CASSPDRAHEQYF
TRBV6-1,.,TRBJ1-2,TRBD1,TGTGCCAGCAGTACTACAGGGGCCCAAGGGTATGGCTACACCTTC,CASSTTGAQGYGYTF
TRBV28,once,TRBJ1-2,TRBD1,TGTGCCAGCTCCGAACCCAGGGGGCAGGATGGCTACACCTTC,CASSEPRGQDGYTF
TRBV5-6,.,TRBJ2-3,.,TGTGCCAGCAGCTTGGGCAGAACAGATACGCAGTATTTT,CASSLGRTDTQYF
TRBV7-2,.,TRBJ2-5,.,TGTGCCAGCAGCTTAGTAGCGGCGGGACTCAGCAAAGAGACCCAGTACTTC,CASSLVAAGLSKETQYF
TRBV7-8,.,TRBJ1-4,.,TGTGCCAGCAGCATGGGGGGGGGCGGGGAAAAACTGTTTTTT,CASSMGGGGEKLFF
TRBV2,.,TRBJ2-5,TRBD1,TGTGCCAGCAGGCCCGGACAGGGAAGCGGGGAGACCCAGTACTTC,CASRPGQGSGETQYF
TRBV15,.,TRBJ1-6,.,TGTGCCACCAGCAGAGAAAACAGGATGAATTCACCCCTCCACTTT,CATSRENRMNSPLHF
TRBV28,.,TRBJ1-5,.,TGTGCCAGCAGGGGGGGGAGCAATCAGCCCCAGCATTTT,CASRGGSNQPQHF
TRBV19,.,TRBJ1-4,TRBD1,TGTGCTACCCGACAGGGGAGGAAAGAAAAACTGTTTTTT,CATRQGRKEKLFF
TRBV28,.,TRBJ2-7,TRBD1,TGTGCCAGCAGGCGGACAGGGAGCTCCTACGAGCAGTACTTC,CASRRTGSSYEQYF
TRBV18,once,TRBJ2-3,TRBD1,TGTGCCAGCTCACCACGTGAGACAGGGGCCACAGATACGCAGTATTTT,CASSPRETGATDTQYF
TRBV5-6,.,TRBJ1-2,.,TGTGCCAGCAGCTTGGTGGGCAGAAACTATGGCTACACCTTC,CASSLVGRNYGYTF
TRBV4-2,.,TRBJ1-2,.,TGTGCCAGCAGCCGCGCAGGGGCGTCATATGGCTACACCTTC,CASSRAGASYGYTF
TRBV9,.,TRBJ2-3,TRBD2,TGTGCCAGCAGCCCTAGCGGGGGCGTAGATACGCAGTATTTT,CASSPSGGVDTQYF